A single sample gave rise to the 25 T cell receptor beta chains below, sequenced in a study of patients and donors after allogeneic stem cell transplantation. Each CDR3 protein is one row after TCRdb ran MiXCR on the RT-PCR reads. Of about 150,000 distinct CDR3 sequences in the sample, approximately 24% are singletons; the top ten hold 20% to 30%. Sequenced input: blood, either unsorted or a sorted T cell fraction (not recorded which). The receptors shown here come from a human donor who was either an allogeneic HSCT recipient or a stem cell or donor lymphocyte infusion donor (not recorded which). It is not recorded whose cells these are; they may come from a transplant donor.

This clonotype was observed a few times. This chain links TRBV10-3 with TRBJ2-4; no definite D call. Deletions cut 6 bases from V and 0 bases from J, with 9 bases between. This CDR3 has 14 residues. Germline CDR1 is ENHRY and CDR2 is SYGVKD. CDR3 coding DNA: TGTGCCATCAGCAGCACAGCAGCCAAAAACATTCAGTACTTC. Protein sequence: CAISSTAAKNIQYF.

This clonotype showed up just a few times. This chain uses TRBV12-3 or TRBV12-4 with TRBJ1-2, with D possibly being TRBD1 (6 bases). The CDR3 has 13 residues. V was clipped by 8 bases and J by 5 bases, with 15 bases between them. This CDR3 is CASGQRIPYGYTF. The CDR3 DNA sequence: TGTGCCAGCGGACAGCGCATACCGTATGGCTACACCTTC.

This clonotype has a handful of counts. V is TRBV14 and J is TRBJ1-3, with D hard to call. This CDR3 spans 16 amino acids. Germline values: CDR1 SGHDN, CDR2 FVKESK. The V gene lost 3 bases and the J gene lost 2 bases, with 14 bases spanning the gap. Written as DNA, the CDR3 is TGTGCCAGCAGCCATCTCCAAAGGGCGCCTGGAAACACCATATATTTT. This codes for CASSHLQRAPGNTIYF.

V is TRBV25-1 and J is TRBJ1-2, with a weak D call TRBD1 (6 bases). V lost 3 bases and J lost 8, with 13 bases in between. The CDR3 totals 13 residues. Germline CDR1 reads MGHDK; CDR2 reads SYGVNS. CDR3 sequence: CASSDSDRSGYTF. CDR3 nucleotide sequence: TGTGCCAGCAGTGATTCCGACAGGTCCGGCTACACCTTC.

In its sample, this clonotype was seen a few times. The chain carries TRBV5-1 and TRBJ1-1; D gene uncertain. Trimming removed 0 bases from V and 0 bases from J, with 9 bases in between. Germline values: CDR1 SGHRS, CDR2 YFSETQ. The length of the CDR3 is 15 residues. The CDR3 DNA is TGCGCCAGCAGCTTGGAGTGGTATATGAACACTGAAGCTTTCTTT. It encodes CASSLEWYMNTEAFF.

The gene calls are TRBV6-5 and TRBJ2-2, with a weak D call TRBD2 (7 bases). The V gene's germline CDR1 is MNHEY and CDR2 SVGAGI. The CDR3 is 16 residues long. The V and J ends lost 8 bases and 6 bases respectively, with 22 bases between them. DNA for the CDR3: TGTGCCAGCTCCCCAGAAAGGGGGAGGGAGCCCGGGGAGCTGTTTTTT. It codes for CASSPERGREPGELFF.

In this sample, this clonotype turned up a few times. The rearrangement joins TRBV7-8 to TRBJ1-2; D not certain. Between the trimmed V and J ends, which lost 2 bases and 2 bases, there was a span of 15 bases. This CDR3 contains 16 residues. Germline V CDR1 and CDR2: SGHVS, FQNEAQ. The CDR3 DNA reads TGTGCCAGCAGCTTATTCACCCATCACAACAACTATGGCTACACCTTC. Protein: CASSLFTHHNNYGYTF.

This clonotype was counted ten times or more. V is TRBV20-1 and J is TRBJ1-1; D ambiguous. This CDR3 has 14 residues. Trimming took off 1 base at V and 0 bases at J, with 9 bases between the two ends. CDR1 DFQATT and CDR2 SNEGSKA come from the germline V gene (reference sequence). CDR3 loop: CSARASEVNTEAFF. Written as DNA, the CDR3 is TGCAGTGCTAGAGCCTCAGAGGTGAACACTGAAGCTTTCTTT.

The genes are TRBV12-3 or TRBV12-4 and TRBJ1-6; tentatively, D is TRBD1 (6 bases). The CDR3 is 14 amino acids. Trimming stripped 3 bases from V and 8 bases from J, with 11 bases between. CDR3 region: CASSLYRADSPLHF. The CDR3 DNA follows: TGTGCCAGCAGTTTGTACAGGGCGGATTCACCCCTCCACTTT.

This clonotype has just a few counts. The CDR3 spells CASSQELRNSPLHF. The CDR3 DNA sequence: TGTGCCAGCAGCCAGGAATTACGTAATTCACCCCTCCACTTT. The chain couples TRBV3-1 to TRBJ1-6; D is uncertain. V was shortened by 3 bases and J by 6 bases, with 9 bases between the two germline ends. The germline V gene has CDR1 LGHDT and CDR2 YNNKEL (reference sequence). The CDR3 spans 14 residues.

This clonotype was detected only a few times. This chain connects TRBV7-2 to TRBJ1-4; the D is unclear. The CDR3 sequence is 16 residues long. The germline V gene encodes CDR1 SGHTA and CDR2 FQGNSA. V lost 1 base, J lost 9 bases, and 18 bases lay in between. CDR3 loop: CASSLVPGEVGKKLFF. CDR3 coding DNA: TGTGCCAGCAGCTTAGTTCCGGGAGAGGTCGGTAAAAAACTGTTTTTT.

The CDR3 DNA follows: TGCAGCGTTGAAGATAACTCCTACAATGAGCAGTTCTTC. It translates to CSVEDNSYNEQFF. The rearrangement uses TRBV29-1 and TRBJ2-1, with D unresolved. The V and J ends lost 0 bases and 0 bases respectively, with 3 bases between them. The germline V gene has CDR1 SQVTM and CDR2 ANQGSEA. The CDR3 spans 13 residues.

This clonotype was counted only a few times. The V call is TRBV9, the J call TRBJ2-5; 12 bases fit TRBD1. CDR3 length: 15 amino acids. Germline CDR1 is SGDLS and CDR2 is YYNGEE. V shed 4 bases, J shed 4 bases, and the junction held 5 bases outside the gene matches. The CDR3 DNA sequence: TGTGCCAGCAGCCCAGGGGACAGGGGGCGAGAGACCCAGTACTTC. As protein: CASSPGDRGRETQYF.

The chain has TRBV5-1 and TRBJ2-4, with D perhaps TRBD1 (5 bases). Trimming removed 3 bases at V and 3 bases at J, with 13 bases between. Germline V gene lookup returns CDR1 SGHRS and CDR2 YFSETQ. This CDR3 contains 15 residues. CDR3 amino acids: CASSSIDSNKNIQYF. CDR3 bases: TGCGCCAGCAGCTCCATAGACAGCAACAAAAACATTCAGTACTTC.

This clonotype appeared once. The gene calls are TRBV6-2 or TRBV6-3 and TRBJ2-7, with 12 positions matching TRBD2. The CDR3 contains 18 residues. V shed 6 bases, J shed 3 bases, and the junction held 15 bases outside the gene matches. Germline CDR1 MNHEY, CDR2 SVGEGT. The CDR3 sequence: CASRPRETSGRRVYEQYF. In DNA, the CDR3 is TGTGCCAGCAGGCCCCGAGAAACTAGCGGGAGGAGAGTCTACGAGCAGTACTTC.

The chain recombines TRBV7-9 with TRBJ2-7; D unresolved. Trimming cost V 2 bases and J 4 bases, with 6 bases left between them. The CDR3 is made up of 12 amino acids. The germline gives CDR1 SEHNR, CDR2 FQNEAQ (reference sequence). Here the CDR3 reads CASSLRSYEQYF. DNA of the CDR3: TGTGCCAGCAGCTTACGTTCGTACGAGCAGTACTTC.

V is TRBV24-1 and J is TRBJ2-3; D remains unclear. Germline lookup yields CDR1 KGHDR and CDR2 SFDVKD. This CDR3 comprises 12 residues. Trimming removed 3 bases at V and 5 bases at J, with 5 bases between. CDR3: CATSDPGDTQYF. In DNA form, the CDR3 reads TGTGCCACCAGTGATCCTGGAGATACGCAGTATTTT.

The table lists this clonotype with many counts. J is TRBJ1-1 and V is TRBV5-1; no definite D call. V dropped 0 bases and J dropped 0 bases, with 6 bases sitting between them. Germline values: CDR1 SGHRS, CDR2 YFSETQ. The CDR3 is 14 residues long. The CDR3 sequence: CASSLGPLNTEAFF. CDR3 DNA: TGCGCCAGCAGCTTGGGACCTTTGAACACTGAAGCTTTCTTT. Variable domain in full (rest from reference TRBV5-1 and TRBJ1-1): KAGVTQTPRYLIKTRGQQVTLSCSPISGHRSVSWYQQTPGQGLQFLFEYFSETQRNKGNFPGRFSGRQFSNSRSEMNVSTLELGDSALYLCASSLGPLNTEAFFGQGTRLTVV.

This clonotype has more than one count but fewer than ten. The chain links TRBV5-1 to TRBJ1-2; 7 positions match TRBD1. Germline-derived CDR1 and CDR2 are SGHRS and YFSETQ. Losses at the gene ends were 4 bases for V and 3 bases for J; bases not matched to a gene: 6. This CDR3 is 14 amino acids long. CDR3 nucleotides: TGCGCCAGCAGCAGCGGAGGGACAGACTATGGCTACACCTTC. Amino acid sequence: CASSSGGTDYGYTF.

This rearrangement joins TRBV7-9 to TRBJ2-7; perhaps TRBD1 as D (5 bases). Trimming took 1 base from V and 2 from J, leaving 9 bases between them. This CDR3 spans 14 amino acids. Germline V gene sequence: CDR1 SEHNR, CDR2 FQNEAQ (reference sequence). The CDR3 loop reads CASSLEGQTYEQYF. The CDR3, as DNA: TGTGCCAGCAGCTTAGAAGGACAAACCTACGAGCAGTACTTC.

This clonotype was counted a few times. The gene calls are TRBV3-1 and TRBJ1-5; 9 nucleotides agree with TRBD1. This CDR3 has 14 amino acids. V lost 8 bases and J lost 1; bases outside the gene matches: 3. CDR1 and CDR2 (germline): LGHDT, YNNKEL (reference sequence). Here the CDR3 DNA reads TGTGCCAGCGGGGGACAGGGCAGCAATCAGCCCCAGCATTTT. Encoded protein: CASGGQGSNQPQHF.

The chain carries TRBV24-1 and TRBJ2-5; tentatively, D is TRBD1 or TRBD2 (5 bases each). The CDR3 loop spans 15 amino acids. V was clipped by 3 bases and J by 5 bases, with 15 bases between them. Germline V CDR1 and CDR2: KGHDR, SFDVKD. This CDR3 is CATSDRDGRMETQYF. In nucleotides, the CDR3 is TGTGCCACCAGTGATAGGGACGGAAGAATGGAGACCCAGTACTTC.

V usage is TRBV12-5 and J usage is TRBJ2-5; the D gene is possibly TRBD2 (6 bases). CDR3 length: 15 residues. The V end lost 2 bases, the J end lost 2 bases, and 12 bases lay between the germline ends. Germline CDR1 is LGHNT and CDR2 is FRNRAP. CDR3 sequence reads: CASGLLQGGQETQYF. The CDR3 DNA sequence: TGTGCTAGTGGTTTGCTCCAGGGAGGACAAGAGACCCAGTACTTC.

The chain recombines TRBV5-1 with TRBJ2-1; perhaps D is TRBD1 or TRBD2 (5 bases each). V lost 4 bases, J lost 2 bases, and 16 bases lay in between. The CDR3 extends over 16 amino acids. Germline V lookup: CDR1 SGHRS, CDR2 YFSETQ. CDR3 nucleotides: TGCGCCAGCAGCATTAGAGGGGTTGGCACCTACAATGAGCAGTTCTTC. Translation gives CASSIRGVGTYNEQFF.

This clonotype was picked up a small number of times. This chain connects TRBV7-3 to TRBJ2-1, with unresolved D. Germline V lookup: CDR1 SGHTA, CDR2 FQGTGA. The V end was cut by 2 bases, the J end by 10 bases, with 9 bases between. The CDR3 consists of 12 residues. The CDR3 coding sequence is TGTGCCAGCAGCTTACTTTCCGACGAGCAGTTCTTC. It specifies CASSLLSDEQFF. Looking up the rest from reference TRBV7-3 and TRBJ2-1 gives the full variable domain: GAGVSQTPSNKVTEKGKYVELRCDPISGHTALYWYRQSLGQGPEFLIYFQGTGAADDSGLPNDRFFAVRPEGSVSTLKIQRTERGDSAVYLCASSLLSDEQFFGPGTRLTVL.